Each of the 19 T cell receptor beta chains below was sequenced from the same sample in a study of T cells in Graves' hyperthyroidism and ophthalmopathy. Researchers took RNA transcripts and amplified the TCR beta CDR3 regions from them. The primer set for the first-round RT-PCR of the TCR CDR3 was HTBI. MiXCR, applied by TCRdb to the multiplex PCR reads, yields one record per CDR3 protein. The top ten clones hold around two thirds of a sample with about 130,000 distinct CDR3 sequences, 22% of them seen once. Sequencing used blood. The receptors shown here come from a woman aged 45-65 years with Graves' hyperthyroidism that later progressed to Graves' ophthalmopathy.

This clonotype was seen at least ten times. CDR3 loop: CASSPVQGRDTEAFF. CDR3 coding DNA: TGTGCCAGCAGCCCAGTACAGGGTAGGGACACTGAAGCTTTCTTT. The V call is TRBV3-1, the J call TRBJ1-1; D perhaps matches TRBD1 (6 bases). Germline loops: CDR1 LGHDT, CDR2 YNNKEL (reference sequence). The V gene lost 4 bases and the J gene lost 3 bases, with 15 bases spanning the gap. There are 15 residues in the CDR3.

This clonotype was detected many times. The V gene is TRBV18, the J gene TRBJ2-1; no clear D. The V gene lost 6 bases and the J gene lost 4 bases, with 13 bases spanning the gap. Germline assignment: CDR1 KGHSH and CDR2 LQKENI. The CDR3 consists of 14 residues. Here the CDR3 DNA reads TGTGCCAGCTCTCCCGAGCTGTTATACAATGAGCAGTTCTTC. Residues: CASSPELLYNEQFF.

The rearrangement joins TRBV9 to TRBJ2-2; D assignment may be TRBD1 or TRBD2 (5 bases each). This CDR3 has 14 amino acids. V was clipped by 2 bases and J by 8 bases, with 13 bases between them. From germline, CDR1 is SGDLS and CDR2 YYNGEE. DNA of the CDR3: TGTGCCAGCAGCGTCCTAGGGGACCGAGGGGAGCTGTTTTTT. This sequence encodes CASSVLGDRGELFF.

The sample holds many counts of this clonotype. CDR3 sequence (DNA): TGTGCCAGCAGAGAAGCCCGTGGGACAGGCTACGAGCAGTACTTC. Encoded protein: CASREARGTGYEQYF. The chain uses TRBV12-3 or TRBV12-4 and TRBJ2-7; 8 nucleotides align to TRBD1. The J segment lost 3 bases and the V segment lost 6 bases, leaving 10 bases of the junction unmatched. The CDR3 length is 15 residues.

The chain recombines TRBV5-1 with TRBJ2-2; the match to TRBD1 covers 9 bases. J lost 6 bases, V lost 7 bases, and 13 bases had no gene match. The CDR3 spans 16 residues. CDR1 is SGHRS, CDR2 YFSETQ, per germline. CDR3: CASGSRTGAGAGELFF. The CDR3 DNA reads as TGCGCCAGCGGTTCGCGGACAGGGGCAGGAGCCGGGGAGCTGTTTTTT.

This clonotype was counted ten times or more. The chain has TRBV11-2 and TRBJ2-2; 8 bases align to TRBD2. The CDR3 runs to 17 residues. Germline-derived CDR1 and CDR2 are SGHAT and FQNNGV. V shed 0 bases and J 5 bases; nucleotides not matched to a gene: 8. The DNA for the CDR3 is TGTGCCAGCAGCTTAGATCTGTGGACTAGCTTGACCGGGGAGCTGTTTTTT. It yields the protein CASSLDLWTSLTGELFF.

This clonotype occurred many times. The V call is TRBV28, the J call TRBJ2-7; D is unclear. The V gene lost 5 bases and the J gene lost 5 bases, with 19 bases spanning the gap. Germline V gives CDR1 MDHEN, CDR2 SYDVKM. The CDR3 has 15 amino acids. The CDR3, as DNA: TGTGCCAGCAGTCTGATCAATACCGCTAGAGACGAGCAGTACTTC. Amino acids: CASSLINTARDEQYF.

This clonotype was counted many times. V and J are TRBV11-2 and TRBJ2-4; TRBD1 matches at 7 bases. Germline V gene sequence: CDR1 SGHAT, CDR2 FQNNGV. V lost 4 bases to trimming and J lost 8 bases; unmatched junction nucleotides: 11. This CDR3 has 15 residues. The CDR3 protein is CASSSPRQGWYIQYF. Here the CDR3 DNA reads TGTGCCAGCAGCTCCCCAAGACAGGGTTGGTACATTCAGTACTTC. Full variable domain (missing parts from reference TRBV11-2 and TRBJ2-4): EAGVAQSPRYKIIEKRQSVAFWCNPISGHATLYWYQQILGQGPKLLIQFQNNGVVDDSQLPKDRFSAERLKGVDSTLKIQPAKLEDSAVYLCASSSPRQGWYIQYFGAGTRLSVL.

In this sample, this clonotype turned up many times. The chain carries TRBV5-1 and TRBJ2-7, with 11 bases identical to TRBD1. CDR1 is SGHRS and CDR2 is YFSETQ in the germline V gene. The CDR3 covers 15 residues. Trimming cost V 3 bases and J 4 bases; bases outside gene matches: 6. The CDR3 sequence is CASSSLGQGGYEQYF. Here the CDR3 DNA reads TGCGCCAGCAGCTCCCTGGGACAGGGGGGGTACGAGCAGTACTTC. The variable domain in full, completed from reference TRBV5-1 and TRBJ2-7, reads KAGVTQTPRYLIKTRGQQVTLSCSPISGHRSVSWYQQTPGQGLQFLFEYFSETQRNKGNFPGRFSGRQFSNSRSEMNVSTLELGDSALYLCASSSLGQGGYEQYFGPGTRLTVT.

This clonotype was counted ten times or more. The rearrangement joins TRBV2 to TRBJ1-6, with 7 bases lining up with TRBD1. The CDR3 loop spans 14 amino acids. The J segment lost 7 bases and the V segment lost 6 bases, leaving 6 bases of the junction unmatched. CDR1 is SNHLY and CDR2 is FYNNEI in the germline V gene. Here the CDR3 DNA reads TGTGCCAGCAGGAACAGGGGAGGGAATTCACCCCTCCACTTT. This gives the protein CASRNRGGNSPLHF.

This clonotype was detected ten times or more. V usage is TRBV2 and J usage is TRBJ2-1; 8 bases are a match to TRBD1. The CDR3 contains 14 residues. The V gene end was trimmed by 8 bases and the J gene end by 5 bases; junction bases not matched to a gene: 8. Germline values: CDR1 SNHLY, CDR2 FYNNEI. The DNA for the CDR3 is TGTGCCAGCGAGGGGCAGGGGGCGGACAATGAGCAGTTCTTC. As protein: CASEGQGADNEQFF.

This clonotype was picked up many times. The chain employs TRBV12-3 or TRBV12-4 and TRBJ2-5; the D is unclear. V was trimmed by 3 bases and J by 5 bases, leaving 16 bases between them. The CDR3 is 15 residues long. Written as DNA, the CDR3 is TGTGCCAGCAGTTTGGAGTCCCTTACCCGGGAGACCCAGTACTTC. Translating gives CASSLESLTRETQYF.

The CDR3 nucleotides read TGTGCCAGCAGTTACTTTGGACACGGGTGTTGTGGGAGAGGAGGAATTTCTGGGGCCAACGTCCTGACTTTC. Translation gives CASSYFGHGCCGRGGISGANVLTF. J is TRBJ2-6 and V is TRBV6-7, with D perhaps matching TRBD1 or TRBD2 (5 bases each). TRBV6-7 is an ORF for which the function is uncertain. CDR3 length: 24 residues. V was cut by 1 base and J by 1 base, with 32 bases left in between.

This clonotype has just a few counts. V is TRBV6-2 or TRBV6-3 and J is TRBJ1-2; D perhaps matches TRBD1 (5 bases). CDR1 is MNHEY, CDR2 SVGEGT, per germline. V was clipped by 11 bases and J by 7 bases, with 14 bases between them. This CDR3 contains 11 residues. The CDR3 DNA reads as TGTGCCGCTGAATGGGACGGTGGCTACACCTTC. Translating gives CAAEWDGGYTF.

This clonotype was detected ten times or more. The chain has TRBV11-2 and TRBJ2-7; D is uncertain. CDR3 length equals 11 residues. V dropped 3 bases and J dropped 5 bases, with 5 bases sitting between them. Germline V lookup: CDR1 SGHAT, CDR2 FQNNGV. CDR3 in amino acids: CASSFSDEQYF. DNA for the CDR3: TGTGCCAGCAGCTTTAGTGACGAGCAGTACTTC. Variable domain in full (rest from reference TRBV11-2 and TRBJ2-7): EAGVAQSPRYKIIEKRQSVAFWCNPISGHATLYWYQQILGQGPKLLIQFQNNGVVDDSQLPKDRFSAERLKGVDSTLKIQPAKLEDSAVYLCASSFSDEQYFGPGTRLTVT.

The chain couples TRBV11-2 to TRBJ2-2, with 9 bases that match TRBD1. V was pared by 5 bases and J by 2 bases, with 6 bases of the junction left unmatched. Germline assignment: CDR1 SGHAT and CDR2 FQNNGV. There are 16 residues in the CDR3. CDR3 coding DNA: TGTGCCAGCAGCCTCTGGACAGGGGTTAACACCGGGGAGCTGTTTTTT. Encoded protein: CASSLWTGVNTGELFF.

Points on this clonotype: At one boundary the junction diverges from the germline segment, which might be a read error. The genes are TRBV5-6 and TRBJ2-1; D gene uncertain. The CDR3 has 17 amino acids. The V gene's germline CDR1 is SGHDT and CDR2 YYEEEE. CDR3 DNA sequence: TGTGTCAGCAGCTTTTTAGGCTCCCCGATCCAAGTAGGTGAGCAGTTCTTC. Protein: CVSSFLGSPIQVGEQFF.

The table lists this clonotype with a count of one. The genes are TRBV7-9 and TRBJ2-3; 7 bases line up with TRBD2. The CDR3 length is 16 residues. With V trimmed by 8 bases and J by 0 bases, 11 bases remained unmatched. Germline V gene data show CDR1 as SEHNR and CDR2 as FQNEAQ (reference sequence). The CDR3 bases are TGTGCCAGCGCTGCTAGCGGTCAGATTAGCACAGATACGCAGTATTTT. This sequence encodes CASAASGQISTDTQYF.

As to this clonotype: This may be a read error: a much more frequent sequence differs by one nucleotide. The genes are TRBV2 and TRBJ1-1; D is unresolved. This CDR3 has 13 amino acids. The V gene lost 1 base and the J gene lost 3 bases, with 6 bases spanning the gap. Germline CDR1 and CDR2: SNHLY and FYNNEI. The CDR3 sequence: CASSEDSDTEAFF. The CDR3 nucleotides read TGTGCCAGCAGTGAAGACAGCGACACTGAAGCTTTCTTT.